Listed below are T cell receptor beta chains from one sample, sequenced in a study of cytomegalovirus exposure and HLA in healthy donors. TCRdb's copy holds only in-frame clones and misses some; the assay was immunoSEQ multiplex PCR. The sample holds roughly 130,000 clones, 79% seen once. Sequencing input: PBMCs. These receptor sequences come from a man between 18 and 35 years old in good health and CMV-seronegative. Both conserved end residues are part of each CDR3. Each record gives: clone size, D gene, V gene, J gene, CDR3 DNA, CDR3 protein. D genes are given only for firm matches. Some rows have no size entry. The others give once, few or many, or a class for an expanded clone.

NA,TRBD1,TRBV7-9,TRBJ2-1,TGTGCCAGCAGCCCACAGGGGCGGGATGAGCAGTTCTTC,CASSPQGRDEQFF
NA,TRBD1,TRBV11-2,TRBJ1-2,TGTGCCAGCAGTCCCGGGACAGGGGACGGCTACACCTTC,CASSPGTGDGYTF
NA,TRBD1,TRBV4-3,TRBJ1-1,TGCGCCAGCAGCCAAGTGGGGATCAGGGGGCCGGAAGCTTTCTTT,CASSQVGIRGPEAFF
NA,TRBD2,TRBV25-1,TRBJ2-1,TGTGCCAGCAGTGATCCCGGACTAGCGGGGGATAATGAGCAGTTCTTC,CASSDPGLAGDNEQFF
few,NA,TRBV7-9,TRBJ1-1,TGTGCCAGCAGCTTAGGGGAGCGCACTGAAGCTTTCTTT,CASSLGERTEAFF
NA,NA,TRBV18,TRBJ2-2,TGTGCCAGCTCACCAAGGACAGTGAACACCGGGGAGCTGTTTTTT,CASSPRTVNTGELFF
NA,TRBD1,TRBV5-4,TRBJ1-1,TGTGCCAGCAGCCGGGACAGGGCGAACACTGAAGCTTTCTTT,CASSRDRANTEAFF
NA,NA,TRBV7-3,TRBJ2-2,TGTGCCAGCAGCCCTACCCGAAACACCGGGGAGCTGTTTTTT,CASSPTRNTGELFF
NA,TRBD1,TRBV5-1,TRBJ2-5,TGCGCCAGCAGCTATGGGGACAGGGAAGTGGAGACCCAGTACTTC,CASSYGDREVETQYF
NA,TRBD1,TRBV7-2,TRBJ1-1,TGTGCCAGCAGCTTAGTAGGCCGGCAGGGGGCGGTGAACACTGAAGCTTTCTTT,CASSLVGRQGAVNTEAFF
few,NA,TRBV27,TRBJ1-1,TGTGCCAGCAGTTTAAGCGGGGTTACTGAAGCTTTCTTT,CASSLSGVTEAFF
NA,NA,TRBV9,TRBJ1-3,TGTGCCAGCAGCGTAGGCGGTCTTATCTCTGGAAACACCATATATTTT,CASSVGGLISGNTIYF
NA,TRBD1,TRBV4-1,TRBJ1-2,TGCGCCAGCAGCCAGGGGGACAGTAACTATGGCTACACCTTC,CASSQGDSNYGYTF
few,TRBD1,TRBV6-5,TRBJ1-3,TGTGCCAGCAGTTACTCCCCGACAGGGCCTGGAAACACCATATATTTT,CASSYSPTGPGNTIYF
once,TRBD1,TRBV11-2,TRBJ2-7,TGTGCCAGCAGCGGACAGGTTTACGAGCAGTACTTC,CASSGQVYEQYF
NA,NA,TRBV5-1,TRBJ2-1,TGCGCCAGCAGCTTGGAACAGAACAATGAGCAGTTCTTC,CASSLEQNNEQFF
few,NA,TRBV9,TRBJ1-5,TGTGCCAGCGGGGGGAACAATCAGCCCCAGCATTTT,CASGGNNQPQHF
NA,TRBD2,TRBV5-1,TRBJ2-7,TGCGCCAGCAGCCATCCGACTAGCGGGGGACCCTACGAGCAGTACTTC,CASSHPTSGGPYEQYF
few,NA,TRBV18,TRBJ1-3,TGTGCCAGCTCACCAACGAAATCGGGACAAGTCTCTGGAAACACCATATATTTT,CASSPTKSGQVSGNTIYF
once,NA,TRBV9,TRBJ2-7,TGTGCCAGCAGCGTGCACAGCACAGCCTACGAGCAGTACTTC,CASSVHSTAYEQYF
once,TRBD1,TRBV11-2,TRBJ2-3,TGTGCCAGCAGCCCACTCGGGACAGGGGGAGATACGCAGTATTTT,CASSPLGTGGDTQYF
NA,TRBD2,TRBV30,TRBJ2-5,TGTGCCTGGAACACGCCGGGACTAGCGATCGAGACCCAGTACTTC,CAWNTPGLAIETQYF
few,TRBD1,TRBV6-5,TRBJ1-2,TGTGCCAGCAGCTACGGACAGGTAGCCAACTATGGCTACACCTTC,CASSYGQVANYGYTF
once,NA,TRBV18,TRBJ2-7,TGTGCCAGCTCACCACTTGAGGGGGTCTCCTACGAGCAGTACTTC,CASSPLEGVSYEQYF
NA,TRBD2,TRBV9,TRBJ2-1,TGTGCCAGCAGCGGTAGCGGGGGACCCTACAATGAGCAGTTCTTC,CASSGSGGPYNEQFF
few,NA,TRBV6-5,TRBJ2-3,TGTGCCAGCAGCAGGACAGGCACAGATACGCAGTATTTT,CASSRTGTDTQYF
once,TRBD1,TRBV5-4,TRBJ1-2,TGTGCCAGCAGCATCGGGACAGTTCCATATGGCTACACCTTC,CASSIGTVPYGYTF
NA,NA,TRBV7-6,TRBJ1-4,TGTGCCAGCAGCCTGTATGAGGGAGTGGGGGAAAAACTGTTTTTT,CASSLYEGVGEKLFF
few,TRBD1,TRBV6-5,TRBJ1-6,TGTGCCAGCAGGATCACAGGGGGAAATTCACCCCTCCACTTT,CASRITGGNSPLHF
once,NA,TRBV27,TRBJ2-7,TGTGCCAGCAGTTTATTGGGTGGGGACATCTACGAGCAGTACTTC,CASSLLGGDIYEQYF
NA,NA,TRBV7-2,TRBJ2-7,TGTGCCAGCAGCTTAGCGGCAGGGGGGTCCTACGAGCAGTACTTC,CASSLAAGGSYEQYF
NA,NA,TRBV5-6,TRBJ1-3,TGTGCCAGCAGCTCTCACAGGGACTCTGGAAACACCATATATTTT,CASSSHRDSGNTIYF
NA,TRBD1,TRBV5-4,TRBJ1-4,TGTGCCAGCAGCCTGGGACAGTCTAATGAAAAACTGTTTTTT,CASSLGQSNEKLFF
NA,NA,TRBV7-2,TRBJ2-7,TGTGCCAGCAGCTACCAGGGGGGTTCCTACGAGCAGTACTTC,CASSYQGGSYEQYF
NA,NA,TRBV4-3,TRBJ1-2,TGCGCCAGCAGCCAAGAGAGAGGAGGCTGGGTACCGTTCTATGGCTACACCTTC,CASSQERGGWVPFYGYTF
NA,NA,TRBV5-1,TRBJ1-1,TGCGCCAGCAACCCCCGGGAGGGAGGAACTGAAGCTTTCTTT,CASNPREGGTEAFF
once,NA,TRBV7-6,TRBJ1-1,TGTGCCAGCAGCTTAGGTGACTTGGGTTATGAAGCTTTCTTT,CASSLGDLGYEAFF
NA,TRBD1,TRBV19,TRBJ1-1,TGTGCCAGTAGTATAGCCCCGGACAGGGAGGCTTTCTTT,CASSIAPDREAFF
once,TRBD1,TRBV5-1,TRBJ2-6,TGCGCCAGCAGCTCGGGTGGACAGGGGTGGGCTCCTGGGGCCAACGTCCTGACTTTC,CASSSGGQGWAPGANVLTF
many,TRBD1,TRBV4-3,TRBJ2-1,TGCGCCAGCAGCCAAGGGACAGGGGGCTACAATGAGCAGTTCTTC,CASSQGTGGYNEQFF
NA,NA,TRBV9,TRBJ2-7,TGTGCCAGCAGCCCTACAGGTTCCAGCTCCTACGAGCAGTACTTC,CASSPTGSSSYEQYF
once,TRBD1,TRBV6-6,TRBJ1-4,TGTGCCAGCAGCCCAGGGACAGTAAATGAAAAACTGTTTTTT,CASSPGTVNEKLFF
NA,TRBD1,TRBV18,TRBJ1-6,TGTGCCAGCTCACCACTCCGGGACAGGACTAATTCACCCCTCCACTTT,CASSPLRDRTNSPLHF
NA,NA,TRBV27,TRBJ1-1,TGTGCCAGACCATTCCGGGAGAACACTGAAGCTTTCTTT,CARPFRENTEAFF
NA,NA,TRBV5-6,TRBJ2-3,TGTGCCAGCAGTGGAAGGCAGGGATGGGATACGCAGTATTTT,CASSGRQGWDTQYF
few,NA,TRBV5-1,TRBJ1-1,TGCGCCAGCAGCTTGGCGGGTAAGAACACTGAAGCTTTCTTT,CASSLAGKNTEAFF
few,TRBD2,TRBV29-1,TRBJ2-4,TGCAGCGTGAGACTAGCGGGGGATCGGGACATTCAGTACTTC,CSVRLAGDRDIQYF
NA,TRBD1,TRBV15,TRBJ2-3,TGTGCCACCAGCAGAGGGGACAGGGGGACGCAGTATTTT,CATSRGDRGTQYF
NA,NA,TRBV4-3,TRBJ1-2,TGCGCCAGCAGCCAAGATATCGACAACTTCTATGGCTACACCTTC,CASSQDIDNFYGYTF
NA,TRBD1,TRBV6-5,TRBJ1-2,TGTGCCAGCAGCCCCGGGACAGGGGTTGTGGGCTACACCTTC,CASSPGTGVVGYTF
NA,TRBD1,TRBV11-1,TRBJ1-1,TGTGCCAGCAGTTTAGGGACAGGGATAACTTTCTTT,CASSLGTGITFF
once,NA,TRBV7-2,TRBJ2-3,TGTGCCAGCAGCCCAGCGTTGACACTAGATGCGCAGTATTTT,CASSPALTLDAQYF
NA,TRBD1,TRBV4-3,TRBJ2-1,TGCGCCAGCAGCGCCCGACAGGGGGCGAGTGAGCAGTTCTTC,CASSARQGASEQFF
once,TRBD1,TRBV11-3,TRBJ2-7,TGTGCCAGCAGCTCGCGACAGGGAGTCCACGAGCAGTACTTC,CASSSRQGVHEQYF
NA,TRBD1,TRBV27,TRBJ1-1,TGTGCCAGCAGTCACAGGGGAGGCACTGAAGCTTTCTTT,CASSHRGGTEAFF